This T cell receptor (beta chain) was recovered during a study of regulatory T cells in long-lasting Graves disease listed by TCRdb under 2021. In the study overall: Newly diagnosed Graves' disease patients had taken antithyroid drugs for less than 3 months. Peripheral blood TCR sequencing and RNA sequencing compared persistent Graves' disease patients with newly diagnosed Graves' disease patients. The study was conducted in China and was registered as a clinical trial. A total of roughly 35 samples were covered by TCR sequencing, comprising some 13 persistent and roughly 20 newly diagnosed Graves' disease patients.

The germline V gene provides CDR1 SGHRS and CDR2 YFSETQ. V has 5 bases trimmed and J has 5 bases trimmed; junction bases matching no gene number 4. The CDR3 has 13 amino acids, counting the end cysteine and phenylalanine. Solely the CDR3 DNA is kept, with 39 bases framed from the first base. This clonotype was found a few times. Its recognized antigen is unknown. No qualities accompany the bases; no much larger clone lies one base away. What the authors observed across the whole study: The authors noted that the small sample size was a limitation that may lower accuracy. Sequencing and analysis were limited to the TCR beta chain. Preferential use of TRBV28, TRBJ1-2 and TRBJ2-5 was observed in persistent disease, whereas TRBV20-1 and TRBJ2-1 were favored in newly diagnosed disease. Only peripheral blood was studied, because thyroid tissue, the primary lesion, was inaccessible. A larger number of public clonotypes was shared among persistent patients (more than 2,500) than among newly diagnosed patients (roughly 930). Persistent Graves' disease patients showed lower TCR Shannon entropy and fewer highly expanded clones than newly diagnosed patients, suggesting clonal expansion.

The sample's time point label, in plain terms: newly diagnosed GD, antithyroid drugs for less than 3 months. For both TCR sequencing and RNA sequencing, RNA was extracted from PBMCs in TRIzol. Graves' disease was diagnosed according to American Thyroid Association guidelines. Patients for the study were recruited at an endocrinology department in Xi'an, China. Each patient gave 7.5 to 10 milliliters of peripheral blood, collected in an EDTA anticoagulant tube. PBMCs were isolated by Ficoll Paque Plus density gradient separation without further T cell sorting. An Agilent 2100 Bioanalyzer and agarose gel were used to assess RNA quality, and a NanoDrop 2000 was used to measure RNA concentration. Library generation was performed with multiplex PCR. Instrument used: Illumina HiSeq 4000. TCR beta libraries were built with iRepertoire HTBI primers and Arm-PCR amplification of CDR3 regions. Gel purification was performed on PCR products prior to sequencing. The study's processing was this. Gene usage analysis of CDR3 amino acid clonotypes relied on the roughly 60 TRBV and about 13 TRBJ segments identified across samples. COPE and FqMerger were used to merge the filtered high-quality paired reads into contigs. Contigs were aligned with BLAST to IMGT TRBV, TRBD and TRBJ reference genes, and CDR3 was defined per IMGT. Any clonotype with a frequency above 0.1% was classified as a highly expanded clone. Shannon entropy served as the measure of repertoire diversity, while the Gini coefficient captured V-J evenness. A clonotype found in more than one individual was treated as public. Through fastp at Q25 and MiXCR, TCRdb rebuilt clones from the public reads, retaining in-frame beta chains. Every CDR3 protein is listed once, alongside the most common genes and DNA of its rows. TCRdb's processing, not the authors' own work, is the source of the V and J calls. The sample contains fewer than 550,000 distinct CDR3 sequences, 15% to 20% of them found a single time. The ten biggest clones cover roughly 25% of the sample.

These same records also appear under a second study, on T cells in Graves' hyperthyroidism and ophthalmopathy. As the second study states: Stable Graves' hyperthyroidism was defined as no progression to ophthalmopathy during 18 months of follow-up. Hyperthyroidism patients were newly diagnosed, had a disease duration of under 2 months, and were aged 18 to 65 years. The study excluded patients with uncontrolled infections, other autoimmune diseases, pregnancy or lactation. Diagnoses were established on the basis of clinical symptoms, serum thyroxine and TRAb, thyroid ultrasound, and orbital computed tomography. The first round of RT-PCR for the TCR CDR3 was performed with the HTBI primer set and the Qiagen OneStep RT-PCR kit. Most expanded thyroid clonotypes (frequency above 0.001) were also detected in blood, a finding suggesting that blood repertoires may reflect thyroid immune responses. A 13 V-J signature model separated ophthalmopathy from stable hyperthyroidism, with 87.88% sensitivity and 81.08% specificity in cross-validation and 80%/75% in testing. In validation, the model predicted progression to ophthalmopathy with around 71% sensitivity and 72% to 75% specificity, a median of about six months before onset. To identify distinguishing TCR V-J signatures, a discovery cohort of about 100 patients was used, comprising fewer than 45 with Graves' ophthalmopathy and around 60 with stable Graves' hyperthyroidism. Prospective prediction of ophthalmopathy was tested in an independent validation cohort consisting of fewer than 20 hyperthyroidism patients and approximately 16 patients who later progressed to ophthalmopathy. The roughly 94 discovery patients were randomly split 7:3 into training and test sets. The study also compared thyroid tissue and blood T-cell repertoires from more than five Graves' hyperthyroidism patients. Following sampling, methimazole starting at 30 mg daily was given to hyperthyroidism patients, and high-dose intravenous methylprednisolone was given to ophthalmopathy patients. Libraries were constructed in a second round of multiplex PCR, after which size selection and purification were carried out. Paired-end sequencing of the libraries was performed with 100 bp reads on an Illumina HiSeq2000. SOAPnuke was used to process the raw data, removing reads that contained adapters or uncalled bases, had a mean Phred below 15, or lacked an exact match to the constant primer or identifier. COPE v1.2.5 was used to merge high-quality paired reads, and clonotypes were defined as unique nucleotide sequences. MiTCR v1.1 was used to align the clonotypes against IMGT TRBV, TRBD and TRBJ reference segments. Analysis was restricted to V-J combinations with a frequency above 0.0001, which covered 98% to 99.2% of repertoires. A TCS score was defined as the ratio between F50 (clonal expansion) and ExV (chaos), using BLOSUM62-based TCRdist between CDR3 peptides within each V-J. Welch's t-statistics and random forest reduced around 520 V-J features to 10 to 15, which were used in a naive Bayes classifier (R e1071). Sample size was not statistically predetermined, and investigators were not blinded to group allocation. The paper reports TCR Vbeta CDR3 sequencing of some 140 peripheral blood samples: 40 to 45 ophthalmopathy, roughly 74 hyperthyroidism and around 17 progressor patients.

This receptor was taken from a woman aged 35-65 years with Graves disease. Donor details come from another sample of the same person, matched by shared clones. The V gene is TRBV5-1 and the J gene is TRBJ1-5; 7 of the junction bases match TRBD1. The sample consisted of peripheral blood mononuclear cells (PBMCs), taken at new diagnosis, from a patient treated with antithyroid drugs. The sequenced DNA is TGCGCCAGCAGAGGAGGGGGCGATCAGCCCCAGCATTTT. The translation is CASRGGGDQPQHF.